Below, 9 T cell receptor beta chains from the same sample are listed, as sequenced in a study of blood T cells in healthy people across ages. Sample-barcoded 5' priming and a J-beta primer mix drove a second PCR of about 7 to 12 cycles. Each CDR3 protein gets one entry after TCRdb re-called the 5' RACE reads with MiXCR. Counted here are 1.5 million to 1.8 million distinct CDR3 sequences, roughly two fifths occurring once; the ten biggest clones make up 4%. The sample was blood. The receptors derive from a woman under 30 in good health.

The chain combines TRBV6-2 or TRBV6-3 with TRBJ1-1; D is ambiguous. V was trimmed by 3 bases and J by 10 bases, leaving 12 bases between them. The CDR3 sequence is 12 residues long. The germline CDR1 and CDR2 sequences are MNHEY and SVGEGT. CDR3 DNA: TGTGCCAGCAGTTATTTCGGGAGGGCAGCTTTCTTT. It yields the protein CASSYFGRAAFF.

The CDR3 reads CASSPDPHTEAFF. The CDR3 coding sequence is TGTGCCAGCTCACCGGACCCACACACTGAAGCTTTCTTT. This sequence joins TRBV18 and TRBJ1-1; D unclear. V was shortened by 3 bases and J by 3 bases, with 8 bases between the two germline ends. The CDR3 is 13 amino acids. In germline, CDR1 is KGHSH, CDR2 LQKENI.

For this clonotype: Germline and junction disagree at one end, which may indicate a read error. The DNA of the CDR3 is TGTGCCAGCAGTTTAGGTCGCAATCAGCCCCGGCATTTT. It translates to CASSLGRNQPRHF. V usage is TRBV12-3 or TRBV12-4 and J usage is TRBJ1-5; no reliable D call. The CDR3 runs 13 residues.

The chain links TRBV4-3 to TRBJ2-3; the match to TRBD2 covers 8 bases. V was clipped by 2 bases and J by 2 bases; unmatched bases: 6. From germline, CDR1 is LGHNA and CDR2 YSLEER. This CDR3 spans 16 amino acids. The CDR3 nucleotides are TGCGCCAGCAGCCAATCATCGGGGGGGTACACAGATACGCAGTATTTT. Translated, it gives CASSQSSGGYTDTQYF.

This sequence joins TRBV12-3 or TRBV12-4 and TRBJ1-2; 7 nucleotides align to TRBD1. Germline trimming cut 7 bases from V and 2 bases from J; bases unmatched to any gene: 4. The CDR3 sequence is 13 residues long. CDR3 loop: CASTVDRNYGYTF. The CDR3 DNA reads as TGTGCCAGCACCGTGGACAGGAACTATGGCTACACCTTC.

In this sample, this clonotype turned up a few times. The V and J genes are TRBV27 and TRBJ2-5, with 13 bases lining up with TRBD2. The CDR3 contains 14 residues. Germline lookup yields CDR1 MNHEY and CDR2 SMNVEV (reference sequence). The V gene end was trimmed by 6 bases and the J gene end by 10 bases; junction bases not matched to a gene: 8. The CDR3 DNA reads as TGTGCCAGCAGGCAACCGGGACTAGCGGGGTTCCAGTACTTC. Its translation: CASRQPGLAGFQYF.

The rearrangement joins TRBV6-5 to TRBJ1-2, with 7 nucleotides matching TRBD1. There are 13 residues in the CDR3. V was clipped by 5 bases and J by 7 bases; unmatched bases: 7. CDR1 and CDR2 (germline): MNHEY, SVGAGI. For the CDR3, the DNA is TGTGCCAGCAGTCGTACGCAGGGGGGTGGCTACACCTTC. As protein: CASSRTQGGGYTF.

The DNA for the CDR3 is TGTGCCAGCAGCCAAGACCGGACTAGCGGGGGGGCGCTCTACAATGAGCAGTTCTTC. Its protein product is CASSQDRTSGGALYNEQFF. This sequence joins TRBV3-1 and TRBJ2-1; 15 bases agree with TRBD2. Trimming removed 0 bases from V and 3 bases from J; junction bases left unmatched: 6. This CDR3 has 19 amino acids. Germline assignment: CDR1 LGHDT and CDR2 YNNKEL (reference sequence).

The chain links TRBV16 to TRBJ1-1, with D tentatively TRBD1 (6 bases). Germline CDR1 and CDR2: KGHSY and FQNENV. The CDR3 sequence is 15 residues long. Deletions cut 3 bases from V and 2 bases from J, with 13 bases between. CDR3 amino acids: CASSHPGHLNTEAFF. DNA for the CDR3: TGTGCCAGCAGCCATCCGGGACACCTAAACACTGAAGCTTTCTTT. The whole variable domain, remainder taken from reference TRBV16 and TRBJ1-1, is GEEVAQTPKHLVRGEGQKAKLYCAPIKGHSYVFWYQQVLKNEFKFLISFQNENVFDETGMPKERFSAKCLPNSPCSLEIQATKLEDSAVYFCASSHPGHLNTEAFFGQGTRLTVV.